The clone carrying this T cell receptor (beta chain) was found a few times. No antigen is known for it. This specimen comes from a study of human T cells and chemical hapten exposure. Study overall: TCR yield per sample varied, mainly due to pooled library volumes.

MiXCR was run by TCRdb on the RACE reads, yielding one entry per CDR3 protein. The table has more than 80,000 distinct CDR3 sequences, 10% to 15% seen once. Time point given: pre-sensitization, week 0. Treatment noted: therapeutic diphenylcyclopropenone sensitization with weekly scalp DPC. Patients had alopecia, were aged 18 to 70, and were not pregnant. Extraction yielded total RNA from whole blood (unfractionated). Trimming removed 8 bases at V and 6 bases at J, with 10 bases between. Germline V gene lookup returns CDR1 MGHDK and CDR2 SYGVNS. This CDR3 spans 12 amino acids. Broader study findings: Expanded TCR sets contained significantly more large CDR3 similarity clusters than controls.

The source was whole blood, collected in connection with sensitization to the hapten diphenylcyclopropenone (DPC). The origin of this receptor is a woman in her fifties or sixties with alopecia areata. Some clones in this sample may be carry-over from other donors' samples. V and J are TRBV25-1 and TRBJ2-2; D is uncertain. CDR3 bases: TGTGCCAGCCGCGCTATCGCCGGGGAGCTGTTTTTT. Translating it yields CASRAIAGELFF.